This T cell receptor beta chain was captured by sequencing in a study of blood T cell repertoires in COVID-19. Study-wide background: Acute and convalescent COVID-19 samples came from the United States, Italy and Spain.

The V gene lost 2 bases and the J gene lost 4 bases, with 11 bases spanning the gap. The CDR3 has 14 amino acids. Germline CDR1 is SGHDT and CDR2 is YYEEEE. Authors' data handling: Reference gene primer amplification gave nucleated cell count estimates. Profiled with immunoSEQ multiplex PCR; TCRdb holds only in-frame clones, not every one. V, J and clone size derive from that table, while D and trimming were established from the DNA sequence. The data contain approximately 150,000 clones, roughly four fifths of them singletons. The sequence derives from a man in his 60s with active or convalescent COVID-19. V gene TRBV5-6 combines with J gene TRBJ2-3; TRBD1 is a possible D gene (6 bases). The specimen sequenced was peripheral blood. The CDR3: CASSLYRVPDTQYF. Here the CDR3 DNA reads TGTGCCAGCAGCTTATACAGGGTCCCAGATACGCAGTATTTT.